These 14 T cell receptor beta chains were sequenced from one sample in a study of shared clonotypes between healthy human individuals. Naive CD8 cells lacked CD45RO, underwent positive selection for CCR7 and left out terminally differentiated effector memory CD45RA+ cells. The table came from immunoSEQ multiplex PCR; TCRdb's copy has only in-frame clones and leaves some out. This sample has hundreds of thousands of clones, with less than 97% found just once. The specimen was naive CD8+ T cells sorted from blood. All receptors come from a woman aged 25 to 39 in good health.

This chain links TRBV5-6 with TRBJ2-7, with D possibly matching TRBD1 (5 bases). Trimming took off 1 base at V and 7 bases at J, with 12 bases between the two ends. Germline V gene lookup returns CDR1 SGHDT and CDR2 YYEEEE. The CDR3 sequence is 13 residues long. The CDR3 sequence: CASSLRAGWEQYF. Written as DNA, the CDR3 is TGTGCCAGCAGCTTGAGGGCAGGGTGGGAGCAGTACTTC.

To note about this clone: This sample also contains other DNA sequences that code for the same CDR3. J is TRBJ2-7 and V is TRBV11-2; perhaps TRBD2 as D (5 bases). V was pared by 5 bases and J by 3 bases, with 8 bases between. The CDR3 extends over 12 amino acids. Germline V gives CDR1 SGHAT, CDR2 FQNNGV. The CDR3 is CASSTGSYEQYF. CDR3 DNA: TGTGCCAGCAGCACTGGGAGCTACGAGCAGTACTTC.

This rearrangement joins TRBV13 to TRBJ2-1, with D uncertain. Germline lookup yields CDR1 PRHDT and CDR2 FYEKMQ (reference sequence). The length of the CDR3 is 15 residues. V lost 4 bases to trimming and J lost 5 bases, with 15 bases between them. The CDR3 loop reads CASSSLFESDNEQFF. The CDR3 DNA sequence: TGTGCCAGCAGCTCCCTTTTCGAGAGTGACAATGAGCAGTTCTTC.

The J gene is TRBJ2-5, the V gene TRBV5-1, with D possibly TRBD2 on 6 matching bases. The germline V and J ends were trimmed by 1 base and 5 bases, with 15 bases remaining between them. CDR3 size: 15 residues. In germline, CDR1 is SGHRS, CDR2 YFSETQ. In nucleotides, the CDR3 is TGCGCCAGCAGCTTGATCGGGAGTAGGGGTGAGACCCAGTACTTC. Translating gives CASSLIGSRGETQYF. The whole variable domain, remainder taken from reference TRBV5-1 and TRBJ2-5, is KAGVTQTPRYLIKTRGQQVTLSCSPISGHRSVSWYQQTPGQGLQFLFEYFSETQRNKGNFPGRFSGRQFSNSRSEMNVSTLELGDSALYLCASSLIGSRGETQYFGPGTRLLVL.

CDR3 DNA sequence: TGTGCCTTAACCACAAGACAGGCCACTGGGGACTACACCTTC. Encoded protein: CALTTRQATGDYTF. The gene calls are TRBV6-1 and TRBJ1-2, with D perhaps TRBD1 (6 bases). This CDR3 has 14 residues. Germline CDR1 is MNHNS and CDR2 is SASEGT. V dropped 11 bases and J dropped 10 bases, with 26 bases sitting between them.

This clone was seen just once. The rearrangement joins TRBV10-3 to TRBJ2-7, with TRBD2 identical over 7 bases. Germline CDR1 ENHRY, CDR2 SYGVKD. The CDR3 runs to 14 residues. With V trimmed by 3 bases and J by 2 bases, 4 bases remained unmatched. The CDR3 coding sequence is TGTGCCATCAGTGAAGAGACTAGCCCCTACGAGCAGTACTTC. Its protein product is CAISEETSPYEQYF.

The chain combines TRBV28 with TRBJ2-1; D is ambiguous. The CDR3 has 12 residues. The V gene's germline CDR1 is MDHEN and CDR2 SYDVKM. V was shortened by 7 bases and J by 4 bases, with 8 bases between the two germline ends. CDR3 bases: TGTGCCAGCAACCCTTCTTACAATGAGCAGTTCTTC. Encoded protein: CASNPSYNEQFF. Full variable domain (rest looked up from reference TRBV28 and TRBJ2-1): DVKVTQSSRYLVKRTGEKVFLECVQDMDHENMFWYRQDPGLGLRLIYFSYDVKMKEKGDIPEGYSVSREKKERFSLILESASTNQTSMYLCASNPSYNEQFFGPGTRLTVL.

The chain combines TRBV10-3 with TRBJ2-7; 10 nucleotides agree with TRBD2. Germline lookup yields CDR1 ENHRY and CDR2 SYGVKD. Trimming removed 0 bases from V and 0 bases from J; junction bases left unmatched: 5. The CDR3 length is 17 residues. CDR3 bases: TGTGCCATCAGTGAGTCGCTGGCTAGCGGGAGCTCCTACGAGCAGTACTTC. It is translated as CAISESLASGSSYEQYF.

The CDR3 protein is CASSPTVTGPMYEQYF. The CDR3 DNA follows: TGTGCCAGCAGCCCTACGGTTACGGGACCCATGTACGAGCAGTACTTC. This rearrangement joins TRBV28 to TRBJ2-7; TRBD1 or TRBD2 may be the D gene (5 bases each). This CDR3 has 16 residues. CDR1 and CDR2 (germline): MDHEN, SYDVKM. Trimming left V 6 bases short and J 4 bases short, with 22 bases between. The full variable domain, rest sourced from reference TRBV28 and TRBJ2-7, is DVKVTQSSRYLVKRTGEKVFLECVQDMDHENMFWYRQDPGLGLRLIYFSYDVKMKEKGDIPEGYSVSREKKERFSLILESASTNQTSMYLCASSPTVTGPMYEQYFGPGTRLTVT.

This chain uses TRBV28 with TRBJ1-5, with 9 nucleotides matching TRBD1. This CDR3 has 13 amino acids. Trimming cost V 2 bases and J 15 bases; bases outside gene matches: 8. In germline, CDR1 is MDHEN, CDR2 SYDVKM. The CDR3 DNA sequence: TGTGCCAGCAGTTTAGGACAGGGGATATTACGGCATTTT. Translation: CASSLGQGILRHF.

Turning to this clone: In the same sample, other DNA sequences code for this CDR3. The chain combines TRBV6-5 with TRBJ1-1, with D unresolved. Looked up from germline, CDR1 is MNHEY and CDR2 is SVGAGI. CDR3 length: 14 amino acids. V lost 0 bases to trimming and J lost 0 bases, with 5 bases between them. The CDR3 DNA reads TGTGCCAGCAGTTACTCTACAGTGAACACTGAAGCTTTCTTT. The encoded protein is CASSYSTVNTEAFF.

The chain uses TRBV27 and TRBJ2-7; 13 bases fit TRBD2. The CDR3 has 14 amino acids. The V and J ends lost 5 bases and 6 bases, in that order; junction bases with no gene match: 4. From germline, CDR1 is MNHEY and CDR2 SMNVEV (reference sequence). CDR3 protein: CASSVLAGGREQYF. The CDR3 DNA reads as TGTGCCAGCAGTGTACTAGCGGGAGGGCGCGAGCAGTACTTC.

The V call is TRBV5-1, the J call TRBJ1-2, with D tentatively TRBD1 (6 bases). This CDR3 contains 13 residues. Trimming removed 3 bases from V and 7 bases from J, with 13 bases in between. The V gene's germline CDR1 is SGHRS and CDR2 YFSETQ. The CDR3 DNA follows: TGCGCCAGCAGCTCACACAGGGAGGCTGGCTACACCTTC. It encodes CASSSHREAGYTF. Full variable domain (missing parts from reference TRBV5-1 and TRBJ1-2): KAGVTQTPRYLIKTRGQQVTLSCSPISGHRSVSWYQQTPGQGLQFLFEYFSETQRNKGNFPGRFSGRQFSNSRSEMNVSTLELGDSALYLCASSSHREAGYTFGSGTRLTVV.

The gene calls are TRBV7-3 and TRBJ1-2; 11 bases are shared with TRBD1. Trimming cost V 5 bases and J 7 bases; bases outside gene matches: 9. The CDR3 runs 15 residues. Germline V lookup: CDR1 SGHTA, CDR2 FQGTGA. The CDR3: CASSRSGTGGSGYTF. CDR3 in DNA: TGTGCCAGCAGCAGATCCGGGACAGGGGGGAGTGGCTACACCTTC.